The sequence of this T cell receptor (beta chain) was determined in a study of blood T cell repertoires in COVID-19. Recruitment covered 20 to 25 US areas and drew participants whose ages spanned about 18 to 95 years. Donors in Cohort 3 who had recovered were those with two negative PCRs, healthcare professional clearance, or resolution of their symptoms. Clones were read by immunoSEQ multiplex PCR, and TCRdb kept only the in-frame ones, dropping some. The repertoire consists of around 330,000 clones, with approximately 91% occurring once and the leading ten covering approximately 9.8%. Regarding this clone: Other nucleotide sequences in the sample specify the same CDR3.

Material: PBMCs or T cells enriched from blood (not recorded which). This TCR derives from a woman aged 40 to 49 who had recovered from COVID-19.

CDR3 sequence reads: CASSLGTGYTDTQYF. The CDR3 nucleotides are TGTGCCAGCAGCTTAGGAACAGGGTACACAGATACGCAGTATTTT. The V and J genes are TRBV11-2 and TRBJ2-3; possible D gene TRBD1, 6 bases. Germline loops: CDR1 SGHAT, CDR2 FQNNGV. V was cut by 1 base and J by 2 bases, with 10 bases left in between. The CDR3 is 15 residues long.